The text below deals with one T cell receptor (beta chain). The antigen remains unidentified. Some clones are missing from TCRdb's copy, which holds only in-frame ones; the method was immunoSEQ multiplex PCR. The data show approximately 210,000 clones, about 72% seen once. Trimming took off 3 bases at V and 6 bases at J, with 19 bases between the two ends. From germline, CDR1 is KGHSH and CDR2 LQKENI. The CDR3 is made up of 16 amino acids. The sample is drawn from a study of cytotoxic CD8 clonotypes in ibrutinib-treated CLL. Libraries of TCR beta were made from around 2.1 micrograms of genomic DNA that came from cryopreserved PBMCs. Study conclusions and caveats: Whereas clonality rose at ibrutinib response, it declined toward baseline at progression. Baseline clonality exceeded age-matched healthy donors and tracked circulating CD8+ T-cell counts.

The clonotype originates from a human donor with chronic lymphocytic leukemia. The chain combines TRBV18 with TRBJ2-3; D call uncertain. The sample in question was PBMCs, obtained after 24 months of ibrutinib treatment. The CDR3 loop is CASSPQGASGRDTQYF. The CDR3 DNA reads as TGTGCCAGCTCACCTCAAGGAGCTTCGGGTCGGGATACGCAGTATTTT.